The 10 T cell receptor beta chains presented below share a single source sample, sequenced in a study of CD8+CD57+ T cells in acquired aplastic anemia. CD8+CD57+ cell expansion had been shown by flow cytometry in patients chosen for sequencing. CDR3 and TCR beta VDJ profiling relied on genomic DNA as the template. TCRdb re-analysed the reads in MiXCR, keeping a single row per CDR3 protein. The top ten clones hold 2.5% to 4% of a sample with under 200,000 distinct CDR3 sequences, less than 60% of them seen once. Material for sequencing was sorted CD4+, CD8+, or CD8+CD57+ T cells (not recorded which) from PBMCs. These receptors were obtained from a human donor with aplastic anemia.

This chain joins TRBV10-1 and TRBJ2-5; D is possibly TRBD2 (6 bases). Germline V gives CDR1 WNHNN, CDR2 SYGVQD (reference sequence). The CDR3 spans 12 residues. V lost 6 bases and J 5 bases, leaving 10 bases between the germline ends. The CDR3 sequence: CASRASVETQYF. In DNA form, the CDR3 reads TGCGCCAGCAGGGCTAGCGTGGAGACCCAGTACTTC.

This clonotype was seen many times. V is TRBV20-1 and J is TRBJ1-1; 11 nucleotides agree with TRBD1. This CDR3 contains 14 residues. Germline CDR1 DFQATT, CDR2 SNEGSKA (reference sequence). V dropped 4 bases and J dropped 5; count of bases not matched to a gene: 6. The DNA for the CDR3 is TGCAGTGCTAACCCGGGACAGGGGGGTACTGAAGCTTTCTTT. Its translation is CSANPGQGGTEAFF.

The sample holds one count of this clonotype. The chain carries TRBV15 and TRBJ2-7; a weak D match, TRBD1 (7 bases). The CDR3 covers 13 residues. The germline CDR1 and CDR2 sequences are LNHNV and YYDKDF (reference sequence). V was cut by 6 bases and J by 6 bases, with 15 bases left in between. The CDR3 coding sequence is TGTGCCACCAGAAGACAGGGAGGTTCCGAGCAGTACGTC. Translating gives CATRRQGGSEQYV.

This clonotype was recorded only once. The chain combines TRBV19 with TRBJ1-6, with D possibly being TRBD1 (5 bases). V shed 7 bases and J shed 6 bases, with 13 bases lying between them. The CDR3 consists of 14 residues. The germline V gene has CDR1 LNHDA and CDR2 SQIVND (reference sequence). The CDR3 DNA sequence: TGTGCCAGTAAAGTCGGACACACTAATTCACCCCTCCACTTT. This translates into CASKVGHTNSPLHF.

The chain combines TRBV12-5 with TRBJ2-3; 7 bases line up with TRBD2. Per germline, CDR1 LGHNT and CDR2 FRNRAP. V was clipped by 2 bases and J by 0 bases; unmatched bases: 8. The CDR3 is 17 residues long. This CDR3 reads CASGLKSLAQSTDTQYF. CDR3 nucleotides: TGTGCTAGTGGTTTGAAATCACTAGCGCAGAGCACAGATACGCAGTATTTT.

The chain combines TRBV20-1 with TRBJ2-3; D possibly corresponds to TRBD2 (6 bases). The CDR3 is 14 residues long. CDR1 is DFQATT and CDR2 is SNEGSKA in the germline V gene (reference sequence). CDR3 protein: CSAWDSADTDTQYF. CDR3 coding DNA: TGCAGCGCCTGGGACTCGGCGGACACAGATACGCAGTATTTT.

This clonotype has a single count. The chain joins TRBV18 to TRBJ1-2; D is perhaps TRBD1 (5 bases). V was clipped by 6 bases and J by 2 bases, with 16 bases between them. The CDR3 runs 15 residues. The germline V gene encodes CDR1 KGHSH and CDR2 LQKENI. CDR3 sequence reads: CASSLGGDYNYGYTF. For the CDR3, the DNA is TGTGCCAGCTCCCTTGGAGGGGATTACAACTATGGCTACACCTTC.

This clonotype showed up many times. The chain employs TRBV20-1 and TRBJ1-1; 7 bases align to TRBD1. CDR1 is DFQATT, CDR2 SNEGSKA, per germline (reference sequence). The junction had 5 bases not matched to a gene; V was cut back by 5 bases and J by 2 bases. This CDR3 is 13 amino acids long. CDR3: CSAPRGANTEAFF. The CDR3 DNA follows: TGCAGTGCTCCCAGGGGGGCTAACACTGAAGCTTTCTTT.

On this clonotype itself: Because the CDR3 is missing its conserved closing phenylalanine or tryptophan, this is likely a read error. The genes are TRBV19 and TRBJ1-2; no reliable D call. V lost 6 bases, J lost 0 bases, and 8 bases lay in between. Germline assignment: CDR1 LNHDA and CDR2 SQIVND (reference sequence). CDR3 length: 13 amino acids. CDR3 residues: CASSQTANYGYTL. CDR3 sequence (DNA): TGTGCCAGTAGCCAGACTGCTAACTATGGCTACACCCTC.

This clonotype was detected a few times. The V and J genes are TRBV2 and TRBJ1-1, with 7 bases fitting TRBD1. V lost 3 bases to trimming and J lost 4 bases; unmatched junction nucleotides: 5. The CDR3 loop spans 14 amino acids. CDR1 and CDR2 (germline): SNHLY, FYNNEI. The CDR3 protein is CASSETGFATEAFF. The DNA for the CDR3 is TGTGCCAGCAGTGAGACAGGGTTTGCCACTGAAGCTTTCTTT. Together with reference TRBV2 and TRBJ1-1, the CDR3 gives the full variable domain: EPEVTQTPSHQVTQMGQEVILRCVPISNHLYFYWYRQILGQKVEFLVSFYNNEISEKSEIFDDQFSVERPDGSNFTLKIRSTKLEDSAMYFCASSETGFATEAFFGQGTRLTVV.